These 32 T cell receptor beta chains were all obtained from the same sample, sequenced in a study of CD8+CD57+ T cells in acquired aplastic anemia (dated by TCRdb to 2017 to 2018). The listed sequencing device is Illumina HiSeq 2000. Profiling of TCR beta VDJ combinations and CDR3 sequences used genomic DNA as the template. The public reads were run again by TCRdb, first through fastp at Q25 and then through MiXCR, and only productive beta chains were kept. Every distinct CDR3 protein forms one entry, paired with its most common genes and DNA. The sample has about 120,000 distinct CDR3 sequences on record, about two fifths of them singletons. The ten largest clones add up to about 2.6% of the sample. Expansion of CD8+CD57+ cells had been shown by flow cytometry in the patients chosen for sequencing. Sequencing used sorted CD4+, CD8+, or CD8+CD57+ T cells (not recorded which) from PBMCs. Receptors originate from a human donor with aplastic anemia.

This clonotype was recorded at least ten times. This chain links TRBV7-2 with TRBJ1-6; D is possibly TRBD1 (6 bases). V lost 5 bases to trimming and J lost 3 bases, with 17 bases between them. Germline V gives CDR1 SGHTA, CDR2 FQGNSA. The CDR3 is made up of 17 amino acids. CDR3 amino acids: CASSRQRTENYNSPLHF. The CDR3 nucleotides are TGTGCCAGCAGCCGGCAGAGGACAGAGAACTATAATTCACCCCTCCACTTT.

To note about this clonotype: The CDR3 carries no conserved terminal phenylalanine or tryptophan, so it likely arises from a read error. V gene TRBV19 combines with J gene TRBJ2-5, with 8 bases fitting TRBD1. In germline, CDR1 is LNHDA, CDR2 SQIVND (reference sequence). This CDR3 has 15 residues. This CDR3 reads CASCATGERQETQYS. CDR3 coding DNA: TGCGCCAGTTGCGCGACAGGGGAGAGGCAAGAGACCCAGTACTCC.

This clonotype was detected ten times or more. V usage is TRBV7-6 and J usage is TRBJ2-6, with unresolved D. CDR1 and CDR2 (germline): SGHVS, FNYEAQ. The CDR3 length is 17 residues. Trimming pared 3 bases from V and 0 bases from J, leaving 12 bases between. The CDR3 region has the DNA TGTGCCAGCAGCTTGGCAGAATTGAGCTCTGGGGCCAACGTCCTGACTTTC. Protein: CASSLAELSSGANVLTF.

This clonotype was recorded a few times. This rearrangement joins TRBV4-3 to TRBJ2-5, with 8 bases lining up with TRBD1. The CDR3 has 18 residues. Germline V gene data show CDR1 as LGHNA and CDR2 as YSLEER. V was clipped by 5 bases and J by 5 bases; unmatched bases: 19. The CDR3 region is CASSGTDRGFTFGETQYF. The CDR3 DNA is TGCGCCAGCAGCGGTACCGACAGGGGATTTACCTTCGGGGAGACCCAGTACTTC.

This clonotype occurred many times. The chain is built from TRBV7-2 and TRBJ1-1, with 11 bases fitting TRBD1. This CDR3 has 14 residues. J gave up 6 bases and V 1 base, and 1 base lay outside the gene matches. Germline assignment: CDR1 SGHTA and CDR2 FQGNSA. CDR3 DNA sequence: TGTGCCAGCAGCTTAGGGGGACAGGGGGCTGAAGCTTTCTTT. Residues: CASSLGGQGAEAFF.

Of note for this clonotype: A much larger clonotype is one base distant, so this may be a read error. The CDR3 region has the DNA TGTGCCAGCGGTCGGACGGACAATAGCAATCAGCCCCAGCATTTT. Translated, it gives CASGRTDNSNQPQHF. The J gene is TRBJ1-5, the V gene TRBV6-1, with D maybe TRBD1 (5 bases). The CDR3 sequence is 15 residues long. Trimming took off 8 bases at V and 0 bases at J, with 14 bases between the two ends. Per germline, CDR1 MNHNS and CDR2 SASEGT.

This clonotype was seen ten or more times. V gene TRBV7-6 combines with J gene TRBJ2-2; 8 bases map to TRBD2. Germline trimming cut 5 bases from V and 4 bases from J; bases unmatched to any gene: 3. The CDR3 extends over 14 amino acids. The germline V gene has CDR1 SGHVS and CDR2 FNYEAQ. This CDR3 is CASSRGGSTGELFF. The CDR3 coding sequence is TGTGCCAGCAGCCGGGGGGGTAGCACCGGGGAGCTGTTTTTT. The full variable domain, with the rest looked up from reference TRBV7-6 and TRBJ2-2, is GAGVSQSPRYKVTKRGQDVALRCDPISGHVSLYWYRQALGQGPEFLTYFNYEAQQDKSGLPNDRFSAERPEGSISTLTIQRTEQRDSAMYRCASSRGGSTGELFFGEGSRLTVL.

This clonotype has a count of ten or more. This chain connects TRBV5-1 to TRBJ2-7; 9 bases are shared with TRBD1. J lost 4 bases, V lost 4 bases, and 6 bases had no gene match. This CDR3 is built from 14 residues. CDR1 and CDR2 from the germline V gene are SGHRS and YFSETQ. The CDR3: CASSRDRDGYEQYF. For the CDR3, the DNA is TGCGCCAGCAGCCGGGACAGGGATGGGTACGAGCAGTACTTC.

The chain joins TRBV11-1 to TRBJ1-6; D is perhaps TRBD1 (5 bases). The CDR3 totals 17 residues. Germline V lookup: CDR1 SGHAT, CDR2 FQDESV (reference sequence). Trimming took off 6 bases at V and 0 bases at J, with 15 bases between the two ends. The DNA for the CDR3 is TGTGCCAGCAGTTCGGGACTTCCCAGCTCCTATAATTCACCCCTCCACTTT. It codes for CASSSGLPSSYNSPLHF. Combining the CDR3 with reference TRBV11-1 and TRBJ1-6 gives the whole variable domain EAEVAQSPRYKITEKSQAVAFWCDPISGHATLYWYRQILGQGPELLVQFQDESVVDDSQLPKDRFSAERLKGVDSTLKIQPAELGDSAMYLCASSSGLPSSYNSPLHFGNGTRLTVT.

The rearrangement joins TRBV7-3 to TRBJ2-3; TRBD2 matches 9 bases. The CDR3 extends over 13 amino acids. With 8 bases clipped from V and 4 bases from J, the junction kept 4 bases outside the gene matches. The V gene's germline CDR1 is SGHTA and CDR2 FQGTGA. The CDR3 DNA is TGTGCCAGCGGGGCTAGCGGGGCAGATACGCAGTATTTT. Residues: CASGASGADTQYF. Full variable domain (missing parts from reference TRBV7-3 and TRBJ2-3): GAGVSQTPSNKVTEKGKYVELRCDPISGHTALYWYRQSLGQGPEFLIYFQGTGAADDSGLPNDRFFAVRPEGSVSTLKIQRTERGDSAVYLCASGASGADTQYFGPGTRLTVL.

The genes are TRBV7-9 and TRBJ1-6, with D unclear. This CDR3 spans 13 amino acids. V lost 5 bases and J 6 bases, leaving 8 bases between the germline ends. Germline V gene sequence: CDR1 SEHNR, CDR2 FQNEAQ (reference sequence). The chain's CDR3 is CASSEDLNSPLHF. CDR3 bases: TGTGCCAGCAGCGAAGACCTTAATTCACCCCTCCACTTT.

In regard to this clonotype: It may be a read error: a sequence one base away is much more abundant. The gene calls are TRBV20-1 and TRBJ1-2; no firm D call. With 1 base removed from V and 3 bases from J, the gap between germline ends came to 9 bases. This CDR3 has 13 amino acids. Per the germline V gene, CDR1 is DFQATT and CDR2 is SNEGSKA (reference sequence). CDR3 sequence: CSARVEAHYGYTF. CDR3 coding DNA: TGCAGTGCTAGAGTTGAGGCACACTATGGCTACACCTTC.

This clonotype showed up just once. This chain uses TRBV24-1 with TRBJ1-6, with 12 bases matching TRBD1. V shed 3 bases, J shed 5 bases, and the junction held 4 bases outside the gene matches. This CDR3 has 17 residues. Germline loops: CDR1 KGHDR, CDR2 SFDVKD. The CDR3 protein is CATSDTGQGADNSPLHF. Written as DNA, the CDR3 is TGTGCCACCAGTGATACGGGACAGGGGGCCGATAATTCACCCCTCCACTTT.

V usage is TRBV3-1 and J usage is TRBJ2-7, with a weak D call TRBD1 (6 bases). CDR3 length: 13 amino acids. Germline V gene sequence: CDR1 LGHDT, CDR2 YNNKEL (reference sequence). The germline V and J ends were trimmed by 3 bases and 6 bases, with 12 bases remaining between them. The CDR3 DNA follows: TGTGCCAGCAGCCATCCGAAGACAGGCGAGCAGTACTTC. Its protein is CASSHPKTGEQYF.

With respect to this clonotype: One junction end does not reproduce the germline sequence, and a read error may be involved. The rearrangement uses TRBV11-3 and TRBJ1-4, with a possible D match to TRBD1 (6 bases). From germline, CDR1 is SGHNT and CDR2 YENEEA. The CDR3 loop spans 15 amino acids. CDR3: CASSCPGATNEKLFF. The CDR3 nucleotides read TGTGCCAGCAGCTGCCCAGGGGCCACTAATGAAAAACTGTTTTTC. The variable domain in full, with the rest retrieved from reference TRBV11-3 and TRBJ1-4, is EAGVVQSPRYKIIEKKQPVAFWCNPISGHNTLYWYLQNLGQGPELLIRYENEEAVDDSQLPKDRFSAERLKGVDSTLKIQPAELGDSAVYLCASSCPGATNEKLFFGSGTQLSVL.

This clonotype has ten or more counts. The gene calls are TRBV2 and TRBJ1-1; D might be TRBD1 (5 bases). This CDR3 spans 14 amino acids. Per the germline V gene, CDR1 is SNHLY and CDR2 is FYNNEI. V lost 10 bases, J lost 5 bases, and 20 bases lay in between. CDR3 nucleotides: TGTGCCACTAACCGTGGGGGTGGATGGACTGAAGCTTTCTTT. It encodes CATNRGGGWTEAFF.

This clonotype has a count of ten or more. This chain uses TRBV18 with TRBJ1-1, with TRBD1 matching over 7 bases. CDR3 size: 13 residues. Germline-derived CDR1 and CDR2 are KGHSH and LQKENI. The ends lost 6 bases at V and 4 bases at J; junction bases unmatched: 5. CDR3 DNA: TGTGCCAGCTCGCTGACAGGGCCCACTGAAGCTTTCTTT. It codes for CASSLTGPTEAFF.

This clonotype came up many times. This rearrangement joins TRBV28 to TRBJ1-6, with a weak D call TRBD1 (5 bases). The germline V and J ends were trimmed by 5 bases and 0 bases, with 17 bases remaining between them. The CDR3 contains 18 residues. Germline CDR1 MDHEN, CDR2 SYDVKM. The CDR3 sequence: CASSAWDHRSSYNSPLHF. For the CDR3, the DNA is TGTGCCAGCAGTGCGTGGGACCACAGGAGCTCCTATAATTCACCCCTCCACTTT.

The genes are TRBV24-1 and TRBJ2-1; D not certain. The CDR3 contains 14 residues. Germline CDR1 is KGHDR and CDR2 is SFDVKD. Trimming cost V 5 bases and J 2 bases, with 9 bases left between them. This CDR3 reads CATSVPNTYNEQFF. The CDR3, as DNA: TGTGCCACCAGTGTCCCGAACACCTACAATGAGCAGTTCTTC.

V gene TRBV24-1 combines with J gene TRBJ2-2; D not certain. CDR3 length: 14 residues. Trimming removed 4 bases at V and 3 bases at J, with 8 bases between. From germline, CDR1 is KGHDR and CDR2 SFDVKD. CDR3 protein: CATSESTDTGELFF. CDR3 bases: TGTGCCACCAGTGAGTCAACGGACACCGGGGAGCTGTTTTTT.

On this clonotype itself: Here the CDR3 omits its conserved ending phenylalanine or tryptophan, so a read error is the likely source. The chain recombines TRBV29-1 with TRBJ1-1; weak D call: TRBD1 (5 bases). Germline assignment: CDR1 SQVTM and CDR2 ANQGSEA. This CDR3 region has 14 residues. Deletions cut 3 bases from V and 4 bases from J, with 15 bases between. The CDR3 DNA follows: TGCAGCGTTGATGGTCAGGGAACGAGCACTGAAGCTTTCTCT. It translates to CSVDGQGTSTEAFS.

This clonotype was counted ten times or more. V is TRBV29-1 and J is TRBJ2-1, with TRBD2 identical over 10 bases. V lost 5 bases to trimming and J lost 7 bases; unmatched junction nucleotides: 17. The CDR3 runs to 17 residues. From germline, CDR1 is SQVTM and CDR2 ANQGSEA. CDR3 loop: CSVKGLKERGGTNEQFF. The CDR3 nucleotides read TGCAGCGTTAAGGGCCTTAAGGAGCGGGGGGGTACAAATGAGCAGTTCTTC.

This clonotype was found many times. J is TRBJ2-7 and V is TRBV7-8; D is ambiguous. Germline assignment: CDR1 SGHVS and CDR2 FQNEAQ. Trimming pared 5 bases from V and 5 bases from J, leaving 16 bases between. The CDR3 spans 14 residues. The CDR3 reads CASSNTYHNNEQYV. CDR3 nucleotides: TGTGCCAGCAGCAACACTTACCACAATAACGAGCAGTACGTC.

This clonotype occurred many times. This chain links TRBV5-1 with TRBJ2-5, with 10 bases that match TRBD2. The V and J ends lost 0 bases and 5 bases, in that order; junction bases with no gene match: 7. The CDR3 totals 16 residues. The V gene's germline CDR1 is SGHRS and CDR2 YFSETQ. This CDR3 is CASSLAVAGGVETQYF. The CDR3 coding sequence is TGCGCCAGCAGCTTGGCCGTAGCGGGGGGAGTGGAGACCCAGTACTTC.

This clonotype was observed a handful of times. Here the CDR3 reads CASSAAGDEQFF. The CDR3 DNA reads as TGTGCCAGCAGCGCCGCAGGGGATGAGCAGTTCTTC. V and J are TRBV9 and TRBJ2-1, with a possible D match to TRBD1 (6 bases). Trimming stripped 3 bases from V and 8 bases from J, with 9 bases between. Germline CDR1 is SGDLS and CDR2 is YYNGEE. CDR3 size: 12 residues. Drawing the rest from reference TRBV9 and TRBJ2-1, the complete variable domain is DSGVTQTPKHLITATGQRVTLRCSPRSGDLSVYWYQQSLDQGLQFLIQYYNGEERAKGNILERFSAQQFPDLHSELNLSSLELGDSALYFCASSAAGDEQFFGPGTRLTVL.

This clonotype has at least ten counts. The gene calls are TRBV12-3 or TRBV12-4 and TRBJ1-2; possible D gene TRBD1, 5 bases. The CDR3 runs to 14 residues. Trimming took 2 bases from V and 5 from J, leaving 12 bases between them. The CDR3 region is CASSLQGPVYGYTF. For the CDR3, the DNA is TGTGCCAGCAGTTTACAGGGCCCCGTATATGGCTACACCTTC.

The genes are TRBV9 and TRBJ2-7; tentatively, D is TRBD2 (5 bases). Germline assignment: CDR1 SGDLS and CDR2 YYNGEE. Deletions cut 4 bases from V and 3 bases from J, with 11 bases between. The CDR3 is made up of 13 amino acids. The CDR3 protein is CASSPPGGYEQYF. The CDR3 region has the DNA TGTGCCAGCAGCCCCCCTGGAGGCTACGAGCAGTACTTC.

Of note for this clonotype: The final CDR3 position lacks the conserved phenylalanine or tryptophan, pointing to a likely read error. The chain couples TRBV6-1 to TRBJ1-2; 8 nucleotides match TRBD1. V dropped 3 bases and J dropped 3; count of bases not matched to a gene: 9. CDR1 and CDR2 (germline): MNHNS, SASEGT. This CDR3 contains 16 residues. The CDR3 protein is CASSERTGFGDYGYTL. DNA of the CDR3: TGTGCCAGCAGTGAGAGGACAGGGTTCGGCGACTATGGCTACACCCTC.

A remark on this clonotype: A much bigger clone sits one base away, suggesting this may be a read error. CDR3 bases: TGTGCCAGCAGTGAACCGGGACAAACAAATGGAGCTTTCTTT. Its translation: CASSEPGQTNGAFF. This chain links TRBV6-1 with TRBJ1-1; D is possibly TRBD1 (6 bases). Germline V gene lookup returns CDR1 MNHNS and CDR2 SASEGT. Trimming removed 2 bases at V and 10 bases at J, with 17 bases between. The CDR3 consists of 14 residues.

The chain joins TRBV15 to TRBJ2-7; D uncertain. The V end was cut by 0 bases, the J end by 3 bases, with 6 bases between. The CDR3 contains 13 residues. CDR1 is LNHNV, CDR2 YYDKDF, per germline (reference sequence). In DNA, the CDR3 is TGTGCCACCAGCAGAGATTTGAACTACGAGCAGTACGTC. Amino acids: CATSRDLNYEQYV.

This clonotype has a handful of counts. This rearrangement joins TRBV6-1 to TRBJ2-7; D not certain. This CDR3 is built from 17 residues. V lost 2 bases and J lost 2, with 19 bases in between. Germline loops: CDR1 MNHNS, CDR2 SASEGT. CDR3 sequence (DNA): TGTGCCAGCAGTGAACAAGTCTTGGTGGGCAGAGCCTACGAGCAGTACTTC. Translated: CASSEQVLVGRAYEQYF.

This clonotype was seen many times. This may be a read error: a much more frequent sequence differs by one nucleotide. The rearrangement uses TRBV29-1 and TRBJ1-2; perhaps TRBD1 as D (5 bases). The V end was cut by 4 bases, the J end by 7 bases, with 13 bases between. The CDR3 sequence is 12 residues long. Germline values: CDR1 SQVTM, CDR2 ANQGSEA. The CDR3 reads CSVAVGGCGYTF. Here the CDR3 DNA reads TGCAGCGTTGCCGTTGGGGGATGTGGCTACACCTTC.